Reported below is one T cell receptor (beta chain). Its antigen remains unknown. This specimen belongs to a study of T cells expressing NK-cell markers. For the study at large: Repertoire data for TCR beta were derived from sorted T cells (CD3+CD56+NKG2C+, CD3+CD56+NKG2C- and CD3+CD56-NKG2C+). Sequenced donors, eight in total, included seven who were HCMV-seropositive and one who was seronegative.

Whole-study findings and limits: Roughly 6 donors had dominant NKG2C+ clonotypes that comprised about 1.0-7.5% of their CD8+ T cells. Similarly, these clonotypes led the CD3+CD56-NKG2C+ fraction as well in a few donors.

TCRdb re-called the 5' RACE reads, yielding one record per CDR3 amino acid sequence without DNA. This sample's table has roughly 300,000 distinct CDR3 sequences. The TCR was taken from a woman aged 18 to 69 in good health. The sample was blood T cells: a sorted CD56 or NKG2C T cell subset, CD4+ or CD8+ T cells, or bulk PBMC T cells (not recorded which).

CDR3: CASSLYGTSGGGLYNEQFF. The J gene is TRBJ2-1, the V gene TRBV5-4; the D call from TCRdb, TRBD2, cannot be confirmed without DNA. The CDR3 covers 19 residues. CDR1 is SGHNT, CDR2 YYREEE, per germline (reference sequence).